Listed here is a single T cell receptor (beta chain). Only in-frame clones appear in the TCRdb table, and some are missing; sequencing was by immunoSEQ multiplex PCR. The repertoire consists of 380,000 or so clones, with 85% to 90% occurring once and the leading ten covering around 0.97%. In assigning cohorts, the study relied on participant-reported clinical history. This entry comes from a study of blood T cell repertoires in COVID-19. Study as a whole: The samples span acute and convalescent COVID-19 from the United States, Italy and Spain.

The CDR3 has 11 residues. Germline CDR1 and CDR2: DFQATT and SNEGSKA (reference sequence). Trimming shortened V by 5 bases and J by 7 bases, and 8 bases separated the two germline ends. The J gene is TRBJ1-4, the V gene TRBV20-1; no firm D call. What was sequenced was PBMCs or T cells enriched from blood (not recorded which). This TCR was recovered from a woman aged 25 to 45 with acute COVID-19. The CDR3: CSAWSGEKLFF. The CDR3 nucleotides are TGCAGTGCTTGGAGTGGTGAAAAACTGTTTTTT.